This TCR beta chain was observed in a study of T cells in Graves' hyperthyroidism and ophthalmopathy. Thyroid ultrasound, orbital computed tomography, clinical symptoms, and serum thyroxine and TRAb underpinned diagnoses. 8.5 to 10 ml of fresh peripheral blood supplied the PBMCs. V shed 2 bases and J 9 bases; nucleotides not matched to a gene: 7. The CDR3 contains 14 residues. TCR beta CDR3 region amplification was performed from RNA transcripts. First-round RT-PCR targeting the TCR CDR3 was performed with the HTBI primer set. From the multiplex PCR reads, TCRdb called clonotypes with MiXCR, one entry per CDR3 protein. This sample has about 130,000 distinct CDR3 sequences, with over 20% found just once.

The chain links TRBV12-3 or TRBV12-4 to TRBJ1-5, with 7 bases identical to TRBD1. This clonotype originated in a woman between 45 and 60 years old with Graves' hyperthyroidism that later progressed to Graves' ophthalmopathy. Source material: blood. CDR3 protein: CASSLTGVGRPQHF. The DNA of the CDR3 is TGTGCCAGCAGTTTAACAGGGGTGGGTCGGCCCCAGCATTTT.